Listed below are T cell receptor beta chains from one sample, sequenced in a study of T-cell reconstitution after alpha-beta-depleted transplantation in children. TCRdb re-derived calls from the PCR reads in MiXCR, one entry per CDR3 protein. The sample yields some 500,000 distinct CDR3 sequences, approximately 20% seen once. This specimen was PBMCs from the stem cell graft donor, taken from the stem cell graft. These receptor sequences come from a human donor who donated a stem cell graft to a child with acute lymphoblastic leukemia. CDR3s include the opening cysteine and the closing phenylalanine or tryptophan. Fields, in order: J gene, V gene, CDR3 protein.

J gene: TRBJ1-2
V gene: TRBV4-1
CDR3 protein: CASSPGQATIPLYGYTF

J gene: TRBJ2-1
V gene: TRBV12-3/TRBV12-4
CDR3 protein: CASSSTSGVNNEQFF

J gene: TRBJ2-3
V gene: TRBV29-1
CDR3 protein: CSGIAGARDTQYF

J gene: TRBJ1-5
V gene: TRBV7-9
CDR3 protein: CASSPKGINSNQPQHF

J gene: TRBJ2-7
V gene: TRBV5-1
CDR3 protein: CASSGDRGTYEQYF

J gene: TRBJ1-1
V gene: TRBV30
CDR3 protein: CAWSVVTSEAFF

J gene: TRBJ2-1
V gene: TRBV18
CDR3 protein: CASSGDLPYNEQFF

J gene: TRBJ2-1
V gene: TRBV15
CDR3 protein: CATSSTGTSPQFF

J gene: TRBJ2-7
V gene: TRBV27
CDR3 protein: CASSSGQTYEQYF

J gene: TRBJ2-1
V gene: TRBV20-1
CDR3 protein: CSARDPQGASSYNEQFF

J gene: TRBJ2-2
V gene: TRBV9
CDR3 protein: CASSVRVSNTGELFF